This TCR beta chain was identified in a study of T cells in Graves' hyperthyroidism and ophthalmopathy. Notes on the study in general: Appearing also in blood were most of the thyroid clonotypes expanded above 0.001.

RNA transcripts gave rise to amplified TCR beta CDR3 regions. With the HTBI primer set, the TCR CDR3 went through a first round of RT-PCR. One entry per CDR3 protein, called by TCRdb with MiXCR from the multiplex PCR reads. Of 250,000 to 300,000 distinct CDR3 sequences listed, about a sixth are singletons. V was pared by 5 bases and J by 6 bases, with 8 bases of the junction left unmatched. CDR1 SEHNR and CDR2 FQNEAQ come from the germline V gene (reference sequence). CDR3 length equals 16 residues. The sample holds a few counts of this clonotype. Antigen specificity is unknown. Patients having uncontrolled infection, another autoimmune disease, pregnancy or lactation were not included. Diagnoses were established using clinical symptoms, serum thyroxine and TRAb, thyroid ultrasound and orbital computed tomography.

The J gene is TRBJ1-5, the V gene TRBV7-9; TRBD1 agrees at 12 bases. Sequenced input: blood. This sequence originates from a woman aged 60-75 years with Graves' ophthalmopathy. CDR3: CASSPAGTGGGQPQHF. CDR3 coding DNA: TGTGCCAGCAGCCCCGCTGGGACAGGGGGCGGTCAGCCCCAGCATTTT. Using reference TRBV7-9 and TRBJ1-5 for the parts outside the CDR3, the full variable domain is DTGVSQNPRHKITKRGQNVTFRCDPISEHNRLYWYRQTLGQGPEFLTYFQNEAQLEKSRLLSDRFSAERPKGSFSTLEIQRTEQGDSAMYLCASSPAGTGGGQPQHFGDGTRLSIL.